This paragraph covers one T cell receptor beta chain sequence. Its antigen is not identified. The source of the sample is a study of cytomegalovirus exposure and HLA in healthy donors. Looking at the study overall: The early release's HLA-typed donors yielded approximately 82 million unique TCRs. Study-wide points: Researchers left out some V segments, among them TRBV6-2 and TRBV6-3, as indistinguishable. In an earlier analysis, in several hundred donors, most V segments appeared productive either ~90% or ~30% of the time.

The PCR was carried out with 60 Vbeta primers and 13 Jbeta primers. Clones were sequenced by immunoSEQ multiplex PCR, and TCRdb holds only the in-frame ones, with some missing. The sample has about 140,000 clones; approximately 73% are singletons. V was pared by 6 bases and J by 5 bases, with 10 bases of the junction left unmatched. This CDR3 has 15 residues. Germline loops: CDR1 KGHSH, CDR2 LQKENI. The sample consisted of PBMCs. The chain couples TRBV18 to TRBJ2-5; 9 bases are shared with TRBD1. The origin of this receptor is a middle-aged woman in good health and CMV-seronegative. CDR3 amino acids: CASSSQGQGAETQYF. In DNA form, the CDR3 reads TGTGCCAGCTCGTCTCAGGGACAGGGAGCGGAGACCCAGTACTTC.